This T cell receptor beta chain was profiled in a study of vaccination effects on CD4 cells after COVID-19. Study overall: ViraFEST used viral peptide pools to expand antigen-specific CD4+ T cells before sequencing. Wells of some 1.9 million PBMC each were grown with about 9.3 IU/ml IL-2 and about 9.6 ug/ml peptides.

Repertoires were generated with immunoSEQ multiplex PCR, while TCRdb's copy carries only in-frame clones and drops some. Among 45,000 to 60,000 clones listed, 60% to 85% were seen once. The study, taken as a whole, reports: The study, lacking early post-infection timepoints, had few convalescent patients. The study found that post-vaccine spike-reactive clones in convalescents were mainly new vaccine-induced clones.

CD4+ T cells were isolated after less than 12 days of culture. Concerning this clone: Its antigen is still unknown.

In germline, CDR1 is LGHNA, CDR2 YSLEER. CDR3 size: 14 residues. Unmatched junction bases numbered 2, after V lost 1 base and J lost 6 bases. The sample here was CD4+ T cells from PBMCs cultured without peptide, taken before COVID-19 vaccination. V gene TRBV4-3 combines with J gene TRBJ2-2; TRBD2 agrees at 7 bases. This receptor was taken from a human donor who had a prior SARS-CoV-2 infection. The CDR3 loop is CASSQGLAAGELFF. In DNA, the CDR3 is TGCGCCAGCAGCCAAGGACTAGCCGCCGGGGAGCTGTTTTTT.